These 19 T cell receptor beta chains originate from one sample sequenced in a study of blood T cell repertoires in COVID-19 (dated by TCRdb to about 2020). Library prep was done by the immunoSEQ multiplex PCR assay. As stored in TCRdb, this immuneACCESS dataset retains in-frame rearrangements with V and J assigned. A fraction of the clones does not appear; measured against another copy, unresolved V genes explain less than half of the discrepancy, and the remainder lacks a known reason. Counted in this sample were 200,000 to 250,000 clones; roughly 86% of them appeared once. The ten top clones hold 6% to 9% of the sample. Sequenced: peripheral blood. The receptor set was obtained from a woman in her 70s with active or convalescent COVID-19.

The genes are TRBV2 and TRBJ1-5; tentatively, D is TRBD1 (6 bases). V was clipped by 2 bases and J by 6 bases, with 11 bases between them. This CDR3 comprises 14 residues. Germline V gene sequence: CDR1 SNHLY, CDR2 FYNNEI. The CDR3 sequence is CASSEIRGIQPQHF. DNA for the CDR3: TGTGCCAGCAGTGAAATCAGGGGCATTCAGCCCCAGCATTTT.

The rearrangement joins TRBV6-6 to TRBJ2-7, with D hard to call. Trimming took off 5 bases at V and 2 bases at J, with 13 bases between the two ends. CDR3 length: 14 amino acids. CDR1 and CDR2 from the germline V gene are MNHNY and SVGAGI (reference sequence). For the CDR3, the DNA is TGTGCCAGCAGTAGAGACCCTAGACCCTACGAGCAGTACTTC. Its translation is CASSRDPRPYEQYF.

The chain recombines TRBV18 with TRBJ1-4, with 8 bases that match TRBD1. Germline V gene data show CDR1 as KGHSH and CDR2 as LQKENI. J lost 10 bases, V lost 6 bases, and 7 bases had no gene match. The CDR3 totals 13 residues. As DNA, the CDR3 is TGTGCCAGCTCCCGGGACAGGTATTCAAAACTGTTTTTT. This gives the protein CASSRDRYSKLFF. The full variable domain, rest sourced from reference TRBV18 and TRBJ1-4, is NAGVMQNPRHLVRRRGQEARLRCSPMKGHSHVYWYRQLPEEGLKFMVYLQKENIIDESGMPKERFSAEFPKEGPSILRIQQVVRGDSAAYFCASSRDRYSKLFFGSGTQLSVL.

The chain has TRBV27 and TRBJ2-2; a weak D match, TRBD1 (6 bases). The CDR3 sequence is 15 residues long. Germline V gives CDR1 MNHEY, CDR2 SMNVEV (reference sequence). The ends were cut back, 4 bases at V and 4 bases at J, with 13 bases in the middle. The CDR3, as DNA: TGTGCCAGCAGTTCCGGGACACGGGTCACCGGGGAGCTGTTTTTT. Translated: CASSSGTRVTGELFF.

The J gene is TRBJ1-5, the V gene TRBV15, with 10 bases fitting TRBD1. Trimming at V came to 4 bases and at J to 4 bases, leaving 4 bases not matched to a gene. Germline V gives CDR1 LNHNV, CDR2 YYDKDF (reference sequence). CDR3 length equals 15 residues. As DNA, the CDR3 is TGTGCCACCAGCACCCGGGACAGGGGTAATCAGCCCCAGCATTTT. Encoded protein: CATSTRDRGNQPQHF.

The chain links TRBV14 to TRBJ2-5, with D maybe TRBD1 (6 bases). Between the trimmed V and J ends, which lost 0 bases and 0 bases, there was a span of 11 bases. This CDR3 has 16 amino acids. CDR1 and CDR2 (germline): SGHDN, FVKESK. The DNA for the CDR3 is TGTGCCAGCAGCCAAGATGGGGGCAGATACCAAGAGACCCAGTACTTC. Its protein product is CASSQDGGRYQETQYF.

The rearrangement uses TRBV28 and TRBJ2-7; possible D gene TRBD1, 5 bases. This CDR3 contains 13 residues. CDR1 MDHEN and CDR2 SYDVKM come from the germline V gene. Trimming cost V 5 bases and J 5 bases, with 13 bases left between them. The DNA of the CDR3 is TGTGCCAGCAGTAGGACATCCCCAGACGAGCAGTACTTC. Amino acid sequence: CASSRTSPDEQYF. Looking up the rest from reference TRBV28 and TRBJ2-7 gives the full variable domain: DVKVTQSSRYLVKRTGEKVFLECVQDMDHENMFWYRQDPGLGLRLIYFSYDVKMKEKGDIPEGYSVSREKKERFSLILESASTNQTSMYLCASSRTSPDEQYFGPGTRLTVT.

V usage is TRBV5-5 and J usage is TRBJ2-3; 7 nucleotides align to TRBD2. The CDR3 spans 17 residues. CDR1 is SGHKS, CDR2 YYEKEE, per germline (reference sequence). J gave up 0 bases and V 4 bases, and 11 bases lay outside the gene matches. The CDR3 sequence: CASSHRPGGGSTDTQYF. The CDR3 DNA reads as TGTGCCAGCAGCCACCGCCCTGGGGGGGGGAGCACAGATACGCAGTATTTT. The variable domain in full, completed from reference TRBV5-5 and TRBJ2-3, reads DAGVTQSPTHLIKTRGQQVTLRCSPISGHKSVSWYQQVLGQGPQFIFQYYEKEERGRGNFPDRFSARQFPNYSSELNVNALLLGDSALYLCASSHRPGGGSTDTQYFGPGTRLTVL.

This chain uses TRBV4-2 with TRBJ1-5; 9 bases fit TRBD1. This CDR3 contains 14 residues. Germline lookup yields CDR1 LGHNA and CDR2 YNFKEQ. J lost 5 bases, V lost 5 bases, and 4 bases had no gene match. CDR3 in amino acids: CASSSTGGYQPQHF. The CDR3 DNA reads TGTGCCAGCAGCTCCACAGGGGGCTATCAGCCCCAGCATTTT.

The V and J genes are TRBV29-1 and TRBJ2-7; maybe TRBD1 (5 bases). Germline V gene data show CDR1 as SQVTM and CDR2 as ANQGSEA. The CDR3 runs to 11 residues. Deletions cut 8 bases from V and 2 bases from J, with 10 bases between. CDR3 amino acids: CSIRQTYEQYF. CDR3 bases: TGCAGCATCCGACAGACCTACGAGCAGTACTTC.

The V gene is TRBV5-6, the J gene TRBJ2-7; D is uncertain. The germline V and J ends were trimmed by 0 bases and 2 bases, with 9 bases remaining between them. The CDR3 covers 14 residues. Germline V gene lookup returns CDR1 SGHDT and CDR2 YYEEEE. This CDR3 reads CASSLGARPYEQYF. For the CDR3, the DNA is TGTGCCAGCAGCTTGGGGGCCCGACCCTACGAGCAGTACTTC.

The genes are TRBV19 and TRBJ1-5, with no clear D. From germline, CDR1 is LNHDA and CDR2 SQIVND (reference sequence). The CDR3 is made up of 14 amino acids. The germline V and J ends were trimmed by 5 bases and 6 bases, with 14 bases remaining between them. The CDR3 DNA is TGTGCCAGTAGTGAGTCGGGAAAGGGTCAGCCCCAGCATTTT. As protein: CASSESGKGQPQHF.

This clone was counted between two and nine times. CDR3 in amino acids: CASSRYSSFSNQPQHF. Here the CDR3 DNA reads TGTGCCAGCAGTCGATACAGCTCTTTTAGCAATCAGCCCCAGCATTTT. This chain links TRBV6-6 with TRBJ1-5; D is uncertain. The CDR3 contains 16 residues. The ends were cut back, 5 bases at V and 0 bases at J, with 14 bases in the middle. The germline V gene has CDR1 MNHNY and CDR2 SVGAGI (reference sequence).

V is TRBV5-4 and J is TRBJ2-5; D perhaps matches TRBD2 (6 bases). The CDR3 spans 14 residues. Germline CDR1 reads SGHNT; CDR2 reads YYREEE (reference sequence). Trimming cost V 6 bases and J 5 bases, with 17 bases left between them. The CDR3: CASNGGTSPETQYF. DNA of the CDR3: TGTGCCAGCAATGGGGGGACCTCCCCCGAGACCCAGTACTTC.

The rearrangement links TRBV7-9 to TRBJ1-2; TRBD1 aligns across 7 bases. After removal of 7 bases from V and 0 bases from J, the junction contained 11 bases not matched to a gene. Germline-derived CDR1 and CDR2 are SEHNR and FQNEAQ (reference sequence). The CDR3 totals 16 residues. The CDR3, as DNA: TGTGCCAGCACCCGAACCGGGACAGCAGCTAACTATGGCTACACCTTC. Its translation: CASTRTGTAANYGYTF.

There are a few counts of this clone. The rearrangement uses TRBV11-2 and TRBJ1-1, with a weak D call TRBD1 (5 bases). This CDR3 is 13 amino acids long. V dropped 3 bases and J dropped 11 bases, with 16 bases sitting between them. Germline CDR1 SGHAT, CDR2 FQNNGV. The CDR3 coding sequence is TGTGCCAGCAGCTTGGACAATGGGGTACGCGCTTTCTTT. This translates into CASSLDNGVRAFF.

CDR3 DNA: TGTGCCAGCAGCCTTATCCCGATAGTGTACAGGGCTACGGCAGATACGCAGTATTTT. It is translated as CASSLIPIVYRATADTQYF. The rearrangement links TRBV3-1 (or the pseudogene TRBV3-2) to TRBJ2-3; D may be TRBD1 (6 bases). Trimming took 4 bases from V and 4 from J, leaving 27 bases between them. Germline V gives CDR1 LGHDT, CDR2 YNNKEL (reference sequence). The CDR3 is made up of 19 amino acids.

J is TRBJ2-3 and V is TRBV5-4; 9 bases line up with TRBD2. CDR1 is SGHNT, CDR2 YYREEE, per germline (reference sequence). With 1 base clipped from V and 4 bases from J, the junction kept 4 bases outside the gene matches. The CDR3 has 15 amino acids. The CDR3 DNA reads as TGTGCCAGCAGCTTGCAGCGGGGGGAGGCAGATACGCAGTATTTT. This codes for CASSLQRGEADTQYF.

This chain joins TRBV7-8 and TRBJ2-5, with no clear D. Germline CDR1 SGHVS, CDR2 FQNEAQ. This CDR3 comprises 12 residues. V was trimmed by 5 bases and J by 4 bases, leaving 8 bases between them. The DNA of the CDR3 is TGTGCCAGCAGCCGACCCGGAGAGACCCAGTACTTC. As protein: CASSRPGETQYF.